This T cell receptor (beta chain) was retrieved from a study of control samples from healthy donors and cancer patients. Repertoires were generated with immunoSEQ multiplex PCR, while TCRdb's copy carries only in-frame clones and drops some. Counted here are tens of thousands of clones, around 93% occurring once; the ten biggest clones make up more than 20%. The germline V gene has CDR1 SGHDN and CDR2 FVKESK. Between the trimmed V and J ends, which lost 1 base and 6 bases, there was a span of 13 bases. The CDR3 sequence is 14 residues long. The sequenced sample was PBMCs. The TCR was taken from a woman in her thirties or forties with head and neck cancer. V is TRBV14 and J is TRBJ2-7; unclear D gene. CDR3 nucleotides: TGTGCCAGCAGCCAAGTCGGCCCAGGTATCGAGCAGTACTTC. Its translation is CASSQVGPGIEQYF.